Each of the 16 T cell receptor beta chains below was sequenced from the same sample in a study of brain T cells in children with intractable seizures. The protocol was immunoSEQ multiplex PCR, while the TCRdb copy is restricted to in-frame clones and leaves out a portion. This repertoire shows 8,500 to 9,500 clones, less than 70% found once; its top ten account for roughly 18%. Only cases whose brain tissue showed the highest T cell transcript signatures were sequenced. The source material was resected brain tissue, sampled at surgery. Receptor source: a girl under 10 years old with tuberous sclerosis and intractable seizures.

The chain recombines TRBV24-1 with TRBJ1-3; the match to TRBD1 covers 7 bases. J was trimmed by 8 bases and V by 5 bases; bases with no gene match: 35. Germline CDR1 is KGHDR and CDR2 is SFDVKD. The CDR3 covers 23 residues. The CDR3 here is CATSALFRRCAGWDRVRGDTIYF. CDR3 bases: TGTGCCACCAGTGCGTTATTCAGGAGGTGTGCAGGGTGGGACAGAGTACGGGGGGACACCATATATTTT.

The chain is built from TRBV9 and TRBJ1-1; the D is unclear. The germline gives CDR1 SGDLS, CDR2 YYNGEE. The ends were cut back, 4 bases at V and 0 bases at J, with 13 bases in the middle. The CDR3 has 15 residues. In DNA, the CDR3 is TGTGCCAGCAGCCCCCAGTTGAGCATGAACACTGAAGCTTTCTTT. Residues: CASSPQLSMNTEAFF.

The chain recombines TRBV5-1 with TRBJ2-5; 9 bases fit TRBD1. The germline gives CDR1 SGHRS, CDR2 YFSETQ. The CDR3 is made up of 16 amino acids. V lost 0 bases and J lost 1; bases outside the gene matches: 4. The DNA of the CDR3 is TGCGCCAGCAGCTTGGATTGGGACAGGGTCCAAGAGACCCAGTACTTC. This translates into CASSLDWDRVQETQYF.

The chain links TRBV4-1 to TRBJ2-6; D is perhaps TRBD1 or TRBD2 (6 bases each). The germline V gene encodes CDR1 MGHRA and CDR2 YSYEKL. The ends were cut back, 1 base at V and 2 bases at J, with 12 bases in the middle. CDR3 length: 17 residues. The CDR3 protein is CASSQVIGGPGANVLTF. DNA for the CDR3: TGCGCCAGCAGCCAAGTGATTGGGGGGCCTGGGGCCAACGTCCTGACTTTC.

The chain carries TRBV5-1 and TRBJ2-5; maybe TRBD2 (6 bases). V was pared by 2 bases and J by 3 bases, with 11 bases between. CDR1 is SGHRS and CDR2 is YFSETQ in the germline V gene. The CDR3 is 14 residues long. The CDR3 sequence is CASSLRTGEETQYF. The DNA for the CDR3 is TGCGCCAGCAGCTTAAGGACGGGGGAAGAGACCCAGTACTTC. Full variable domain (remainder filled in from reference TRBV5-1 and TRBJ2-5): KAGVTQTPRYLIKTRGQQVTLSCSPISGHRSVSWYQQTPGQGLQFLFEYFSETQRNKGNFPGRFSGRQFSNSRSEMNVSTLELGDSALYLCASSLRTGEETQYFGPGTRLLVL.

The chain couples TRBV29-1 to TRBJ1-3; 8 bases map to TRBD1. There are 14 residues in the CDR3. Germline lookup yields CDR1 SQVTM and CDR2 ANQGSEA. With 7 bases clipped from V and 0 bases from J, the junction kept 5 bases outside the gene matches. CDR3 nucleotide sequence: TGCAGCGCCTCTACAGGGGGCTCTGGAAACACCATATATTTT. Protein: CSASTGGSGNTIYF.

The chain is built from TRBV30 and TRBJ1-3; D not certain. Germline assignment: CDR1 GTSNPN and CDR2 SVGIG (reference sequence). Between the trimmed V and J ends, which lost 5 bases and 4 bases, there was a span of 9 bases. The CDR3 length is 12 residues. The CDR3 is CAWGFGGNTIYF. CDR3 DNA sequence: TGTGCCTGGGGTTTTGGGGGAAACACCATATATTTT.

In DNA, the CDR3 is TGTGCCAGCAGTTTAGGAGATCAGCCCCAGCATTTT. Translated: CASSLGDQPQHF. The rearrangement joins TRBV12-3 or TRBV12-4 to TRBJ1-5, with no clear D. Between the trimmed V and J ends, which lost 1 base and 5 bases, there was a span of 3 bases. This CDR3 has 12 residues.

The V call is TRBV2, the J call TRBJ2-1; 15 bases are shared with TRBD2. Germline trimming cut 6 bases from V and 7 bases from J; bases unmatched to any gene: 4. The germline gives CDR1 SNHLY, CDR2 FYNNEI. This CDR3 is 15 amino acids long. The CDR3, as DNA: TGTGCCAGCAGGGGACTAGCGGGGGGCGGTAATGAGCAGTTCTTC. This translates into CASRGLAGGGNEQFF.

The gene calls are TRBV2 and TRBJ1-2; 9 bases match TRBD1. The CDR3 runs 15 residues. Germline V gives CDR1 SNHLY, CDR2 FYNNEI. Unmatched junction bases numbered 11, after V lost 4 bases and J lost 8 bases. DNA for the CDR3: TGTGCCAGCAGTGCCCAACTTAGGACAGGGGTCGGCTACACCTTC. Translation: CASSAQLRTGVGYTF.

V usage is TRBV19 and J usage is TRBJ2-5; 8 bases align to TRBD2. The CDR3 contains 13 residues. With 9 bases clipped from V and 1 base from J, the junction kept 4 bases outside the gene matches. CDR1 is LNHDA, CDR2 SQIVND, per germline (reference sequence). This CDR3 is CASPGRVQETQYF. CDR3 coding DNA: TGTGCCAGCCCCGGGAGGGTCCAAGAGACCCAGTACTTC.

This chain connects TRBV6-5 to TRBJ2-5; D not resolved. This CDR3 region has 13 residues. Between the trimmed V and J ends, which lost 0 bases and 4 bases, there was a span of 6 bases. The germline gives CDR1 MNHEY, CDR2 SVGAGI. CDR3 DNA: TGTGCCAGCAGTTACTCAGACGGAGAGACCCAGTACTTC. Translated: CASSYSDGETQYF.

The J gene is TRBJ1-5, the V gene TRBV4-1; maybe TRBD1 (5 bases). Germline assignment: CDR1 MGHRA and CDR2 YSYEKL. Trimming left V 1 base short and J 0 bases short, with 13 bases between. The CDR3 loop spans 17 amino acids. The CDR3 bases are TGCGCCAGCAGCCAAGTCAGGGCACGCTCTAGCAATCAGCCCCAGCATTTT. This codes for CASSQVRARSSNQPQHF.

V is TRBV4-2 and J is TRBJ1-2; D gene unclear. CDR1 and CDR2 from the germline V gene are LGHNA and YNFKEQ. The CDR3 has 15 residues. Between the trimmed V and J ends, which lost 0 bases and 2 bases, there was a span of 10 bases. The CDR3 region has the DNA TGTGCCAGCAGCCAAGAGTGGGTGGAAAACTATGGCTACACCTTC. Amino acids: CASSQEWVENYGYTF.

Concerning this clone: Other DNA variants within this sample encode the same CDR3. The rearrangement joins TRBV4-1 to TRBJ1-6; 9 nucleotides agree with TRBD1. V lost 1 base to trimming and J lost 10 bases; unmatched junction nucleotides: 5. CDR1 is MGHRA, CDR2 YSYEKL, per germline. The CDR3 runs 15 residues. DNA for the CDR3: TGCGCCAGCAGCCAAGCTGGACAGGGGCGATCACCCCTCCACTTT. This translates into CASSQAGQGRSPLHF.

This chain uses TRBV5-5 with TRBJ1-4; D is perhaps TRBD1 (6 bases). From germline, CDR1 is SGHKS and CDR2 YYEKEE (reference sequence). V lost 4 bases, J lost 6 bases, and 19 bases lay in between. This CDR3 is 16 amino acids long. The CDR3 DNA reads TGTGCCAGCAGCAACCCAGGGGCTGGGGGTTATGAAAAACTGTTTTTT. As protein: CASSNPGAGGYEKLFF. The variable domain in full, with the rest retrieved from reference TRBV5-5 and TRBJ1-4, is DAGVTQSPTHLIKTRGQQVTLRCSPISGHKSVSWYQQVLGQGPQFIFQYYEKEERGRGNFPDRFSARQFPNYSSELNVNALLLGDSALYLCASSNPGAGGYEKLFFGSGTQLSVL.